A single sample gave rise to the 26 T cell receptor beta chains below, sequenced in a study of T cell responses to AZD1222 COVID-19 vaccine. Sequenced by immunoSEQ multiplex PCR; TCRdb stores in-frame clones only, minus some. This table has about 78,000 clones, 90% appearing once. The specimen was peripheral blood, collected 28 days after the second AZD1222 dose. Receptor source: an adult who received the AZD1222 COVID-19 vaccine.

V usage is TRBV7-7 and J usage is TRBJ2-5, with 9 bases aligning to TRBD2. CDR3 length: 15 amino acids. Trimming took 6 bases from V and 2 from J; bases not matched to a gene: 7. CDR1 is SSHAT, CDR2 FNYEAQ, per germline (reference sequence). The CDR3 spells CASSGLAGSQETQYF. CDR3 coding DNA: TGTGCCAGCAGTGGGCTAGCGGGGAGTCAAGAGACCCAGTACTTC.

V gene TRBV30 combines with J gene TRBJ2-4, with 9 bases lining up with TRBD1. From germline, CDR1 is GTSNPN and CDR2 SVGIG (reference sequence). J gave up 8 bases and V 2 bases, and 7 bases lay outside the gene matches. This CDR3 is 14 amino acids long. The CDR3 DNA sequence: TGTGCCTGGAGTCCGGACAGGGGCTTGGACATTCAGTACTTC. Protein sequence: CAWSPDRGLDIQYF.

The V call is TRBV3-1 (or the pseudogene TRBV3-2), the J call TRBJ2-6, with D possibly TRBD2 on 5 matching bases. The CDR3 is made up of 17 amino acids. Germline lookup yields CDR1 LGHDT and CDR2 YNNKEL (reference sequence). V gave up 6 bases and J gave up 0 bases, with 15 bases separating them. CDR3 residues: CASSLGSTSSGANVLTF. In nucleotides, the CDR3 is TGTGCCAGCAGTCTTGGCTCCACTAGCTCTGGGGCCAACGTCCTGACTTTC.

This sequence joins TRBV9 and TRBJ2-3, with TRBD1 matching over 10 bases. From germline, CDR1 is SGDLS and CDR2 YYNGEE. Trimming removed 4 bases from V and 7 bases from J; junction bases left unmatched: 12. The CDR3 spans 16 residues. The CDR3 nucleotides read TGTGCCAGCAGCCCCCCCGGGACAGGGGTGATGAATACGCAGTATTTT. This encodes CASSPPGTGVMNTQYF.

J is TRBJ2-1 and V is TRBV11-2; D may be TRBD1 (5 bases). The CDR3 runs to 12 residues. V shed 4 bases and J shed 7 bases, with 8 bases lying between them. The germline V gene has CDR1 SGHAT and CDR2 FQNNGV. For the CDR3, the DNA is TGTGCCAGCAGCTATAGGGGAAATGAGCAGTTCTTC. This encodes CASSYRGNEQFF. Based on the CDR3 plus reference TRBV11-2 and TRBJ2-1, the full variable domain is EAGVAQSPRYKIIEKRQSVAFWCNPISGHATLYWYQQILGQGPKLLIQFQNNGVVDDSQLPKDRFSAERLKGVDSTLKIQPAKLEDSAVYLCASSYRGNEQFFGPGTRLTVL.

This clone was observed a few times. V is TRBV19 and J is TRBJ1-2, with TRBD1 matching 7 bases. The germline V gene has CDR1 LNHDA and CDR2 SQIVND (reference sequence). V lost 5 bases, J lost 0 bases, and 3 bases stayed unmatched. This CDR3 has 14 amino acids. The CDR3 loop reads CASSGGGSNYGYTF. The CDR3, as DNA: TGTGCCAGTAGTGGAGGGGGCTCTAACTATGGCTACACCTTC.

The chain couples TRBV30 to TRBJ1-1; 11 bases fit TRBD1. The CDR3 contains 17 residues. The ends lost 2 bases at V and 3 bases at J; junction bases unmatched: 11. Germline CDR1 GTSNPN, CDR2 SVGIG (reference sequence). CDR3 sequence reads: CAWSYGEPGQGDTEAFF. The CDR3 DNA follows: TGTGCCTGGAGTTACGGTGAACCGGGACAGGGGGACACTGAAGCTTTCTTT.

J is TRBJ1-6 and V is TRBV5-1; possible D gene TRBD1, 5 bases. Germline V gene data show CDR1 as SGHRS and CDR2 as YFSETQ. The ends were cut back, 0 bases at V and 10 bases at J, with 14 bases in the middle. This CDR3 region has 15 residues. The CDR3 sequence: CASSLAARGSSPLHF. DNA of the CDR3: TGCGCCAGCAGCTTGGCAGCGAGGGGTTCCTCACCCCTCCACTTT.

This clone was recorded once. The chain has TRBV6-5 and TRBJ1-1, with a possible D match to TRBD1 (5 bases). The V end was cut by 9 bases, the J end by 1 base, with 9 bases between. This CDR3 contains 12 residues. Looked up from germline, CDR1 is MNHEY and CDR2 is SVGAGI. In DNA, the CDR3 is TGTGCCAGTTTGGGGGGGAACACTGAAGCTTTCTTT. Residues: CASLGGNTEAFF.

The chain recombines TRBV10-3 with TRBJ1-1; TRBD1 matches at 8 bases. Unmatched junction bases numbered 5, after V lost 8 bases and J lost 3 bases. The CDR3 covers 13 residues. Germline V gene sequence: CDR1 ENHRY, CDR2 SYGVKD. CDR3 DNA: TGTGCCATCGGGCCAGGGGGCCACACTGAAGCTTTCTTT. It specifies CAIGPGGHTEAFF.

The V gene is TRBV5-1, the J gene TRBJ2-3; no reliable D call. CDR1 is SGHRS and CDR2 is YFSETQ in the germline V gene. The CDR3 spans 15 residues. V was shortened by 0 bases and J by 2 bases, with 10 bases between the two germline ends. The CDR3 here is CASSLDLANTDTQYF. For the CDR3, the DNA is TGCGCCAGCAGCTTGGATCTGGCTAACACAGATACGCAGTATTTT.

The V gene is TRBV7-9, the J gene TRBJ2-1, with D uncertain. V lost 5 bases and J 8 bases, leaving 7 bases between the germline ends. The CDR3 has 11 residues. The germline V gene encodes CDR1 SEHNR and CDR2 FQNEAQ (reference sequence). CDR3 sequence reads: CASSRLDEQFF. The CDR3 region has the DNA TGTGCCAGCAGCCGACTTGATGAGCAGTTCTTC. Full variable domain (remainder filled in from reference TRBV7-9 and TRBJ2-1): DTGVSQNPRHKITKRGQNVTFRCDPISEHNRLYWYRQTLGQGPEFLTYFQNEAQLEKSRLLSDRFSAERPKGSFSTLEIQRTEQGDSAMYLCASSRLDEQFFGPGTRLTVL.

The V and J genes are TRBV28 and TRBJ2-1; 7 bases are a match to TRBD2. V shed 2 bases, J shed 6 bases, and the junction held 10 bases outside the gene matches. The CDR3 extends over 16 amino acids. CDR1 is MDHEN, CDR2 SYDVKM, per germline. CDR3 sequence (DNA): TGTGCCAGCAGTTTAGCAGGGAGGGCCTTGGCCAATGAGCAGTTCTTC. Protein product: CASSLAGRALANEQFF.

The rearrangement links TRBV12-3 or TRBV12-4 to TRBJ2-2, with D uncertain. The V end lost 6 bases, the J end lost 8 bases, and 10 bases lay between the germline ends. The CDR3 has 12 residues. The CDR3 region is CASSPSEGELFF. CDR3 sequence (DNA): TGTGCCAGCAGCCCATCCGAGGGGGAGCTGTTTTTT.

The rearrangement uses TRBV7-9 and TRBJ1-3; perhaps TRBD1 as D (5 bases). V was trimmed by 5 bases and J by 1 base, leaving 12 bases between them. The CDR3 is 15 amino acids. Germline V gene data show CDR1 as SEHNR and CDR2 as FQNEAQ (reference sequence). The CDR3 coding sequence is TGTGCCAGCAGCGCCGGGACTCTGTCTGGAAACACCATATATTTT. This gives the protein CASSAGTLSGNTIYF.

The chain employs TRBV7-2 and TRBJ1-3; no reliable D call. Germline V CDR1 and CDR2: SGHTA, FQGNSA. The ends were cut back, 5 bases at V and 0 bases at J, with 11 bases in the middle. The CDR3 totals 15 residues. The CDR3 spells CASSRTAISGNTIYF. The CDR3 DNA sequence: TGTGCCAGCAGCCGGACGGCCATCTCTGGAAACACCATATATTTT.

The V gene is TRBV2, the J gene TRBJ1-6, with 7 nucleotides matching TRBD1. Germline values: CDR1 SNHLY, CDR2 FYNNEI. This CDR3 contains 18 residues. V dropped 6 bases and J dropped 0; count of bases not matched to a gene: 11. The CDR3 sequence: CASRGRQGLSSYNSPLHF. The DNA for the CDR3 is TGTGCCAGCAGGGGGAGACAGGGCTTAAGCTCCTATAATTCACCCCTCCACTTT.

The chain has TRBV6-2 or TRBV6-3 and TRBJ1-5; the D gene is possibly TRBD1 (5 bases). Looked up from germline, CDR1 is MNHEY and CDR2 is SVGEGT. CDR3 length equals 16 residues. V was clipped by 6 bases and J by 0 bases, with 15 bases between them. As DNA, the CDR3 is TGTGCCAGCAGGCCTACAGGAGTTTATAGCAATCAGCCCCAGCATTTT. This sequence encodes CASRPTGVYSNQPQHF.

The rearrangement links TRBV5-5 to TRBJ1-5; D unresolved. CDR1 SGHKS and CDR2 YYEKEE come from the germline V gene (reference sequence). Between the trimmed V and J ends, which lost 1 base and 0 bases, there was a span of 8 bases. The CDR3 extends over 15 amino acids. The CDR3 sequence is CASSLYAASNQPQHF. The CDR3 DNA reads as TGTGCCAGCAGCTTGTATGCAGCTAGCAATCAGCCCCAGCATTTT.

The chain combines TRBV7-9 with TRBJ2-3, with TRBD2 matching over 7 bases. CDR3 size: 15 residues. Trimming at V came to 5 bases and at J to 4 bases, leaving 9 bases not matched to a gene. The germline V gene has CDR1 SEHNR and CDR2 FQNEAQ (reference sequence). The CDR3 loop reads CASSPRATSSDTQYF. The CDR3 DNA is TGTGCCAGCAGCCCCCGCGCGACTAGCTCAGATACGCAGTATTTT. Full variable domain (missing parts from reference TRBV7-9 and TRBJ2-3): DTGVSQNPRHKITKRGQNVTFRCDPISEHNRLYWYRQTLGQGPEFLTYFQNEAQLEKSRLLSDRFSAERPKGSFSTLEIQRTEQGDSAMYLCASSPRATSSDTQYFGPGTRLTVL.

The J gene is TRBJ2-3, the V gene TRBV9; 7 nucleotides line up with TRBD2. V dropped 2 bases and J dropped 4; count of bases not matched to a gene: 4. This CDR3 has 14 amino acids. CDR1 is SGDLS and CDR2 is YYNGEE in the germline V gene. The CDR3 coding sequence is TGTGCCAGCAGCGTGGGAGGGGCGGCAGATACGCAGTATTTT. Translation: CASSVGGAADTQYF.

The gene calls are TRBV2 and TRBJ1-2, with 9 bases fitting TRBD1. CDR3 length: 15 residues. Trimming took 1 base from V and 4 from J; bases not matched to a gene: 4. Germline V gene sequence: CDR1 SNHLY, CDR2 FYNNEI. CDR3 sequence (DNA): TGTGCCAGCAGTGAAGGTGACAGGGGGAGCTATGGCTACACCTTC. Translation gives CASSEGDRGSYGYTF. The full variable domain, with the rest looked up from reference TRBV2 and TRBJ1-2, is EPEVTQTPSHQVTQMGQEVILRCVPISNHLYFYWYRQILGQKVEFLVSFYNNEISEKSEIFDDQFSVERPDGSNFTLKIRSTKLEDSAMYFCASSEGDRGSYGYTFGSGTRLTVV.

The genes are TRBV7-2 and TRBJ1-6, with D unresolved. Trimming removed 5 bases from V and 0 bases from J, with 5 bases in between. Germline lookup yields CDR1 SGHTA and CDR2 FQGNSA. The length of the CDR3 is 14 residues. The CDR3 sequence: CASSLSSYNSPLHF. Written as DNA, the CDR3 is TGTGCCAGCAGCCTCAGCTCCTATAATTCACCCCTCCACTTT.

The rearrangement uses TRBV7-9 and TRBJ2-5; TRBD1 aligns across 9 bases. CDR3 length: 14 residues. CDR1 and CDR2 from the germline V gene are SEHNR and FQNEAQ (reference sequence). The junction had 0 bases not matched to a gene; V was cut back by 3 bases and J by 1 base. CDR3 amino acids: CASSLDRGQETQYF. DNA of the CDR3: TGTGCCAGCAGCTTGGACAGGGGCCAAGAGACCCAGTACTTC. Full variable domain (missing parts from reference TRBV7-9 and TRBJ2-5): DTGVSQNPRHKITKRGQNVTFRCDPISEHNRLYWYRQTLGQGPEFLTYFQNEAQLEKSRLLSDRFSAERPKGSFSTLEIQRTEQGDSAMYLCASSLDRGQETQYFGPGTRLLVL.

This chain joins TRBV7-3 and TRBJ2-7; 9 positions agree with TRBD1. Germline CDR1 SGHTA, CDR2 FQGTGA. The CDR3 covers 14 residues. Trimming at V came to 5 bases and at J to 10 bases, leaving 12 bases not matched to a gene. The CDR3 region has the DNA TGTGCCAGCAGCGCGTATCCAACAGGGGGCTATCAGTACTTC. It is translated as CASSAYPTGGYQYF.

The chain is built from TRBV11-2 and TRBJ2-3; D possibly corresponds to TRBD2 (6 bases). Trimming removed 2 bases at V and 0 bases at J, with 9 bases between. The CDR3 contains 15 residues. From germline, CDR1 is SGHAT and CDR2 FQNNGV. The CDR3 region has the DNA TGTGCCAGCAGCTTACGTCGGGGGAGCACAGATACGCAGTATTTT. Amino acid sequence: CASSLRRGSTDTQYF. The whole variable domain, remainder taken from reference TRBV11-2 and TRBJ2-3, is EAGVAQSPRYKIIEKRQSVAFWCNPISGHATLYWYQQILGQGPKLLIQFQNNGVVDDSQLPKDRFSAERLKGVDSTLKIQPAKLEDSAVYLCASSLRRGSTDTQYFGPGTRLTVL.